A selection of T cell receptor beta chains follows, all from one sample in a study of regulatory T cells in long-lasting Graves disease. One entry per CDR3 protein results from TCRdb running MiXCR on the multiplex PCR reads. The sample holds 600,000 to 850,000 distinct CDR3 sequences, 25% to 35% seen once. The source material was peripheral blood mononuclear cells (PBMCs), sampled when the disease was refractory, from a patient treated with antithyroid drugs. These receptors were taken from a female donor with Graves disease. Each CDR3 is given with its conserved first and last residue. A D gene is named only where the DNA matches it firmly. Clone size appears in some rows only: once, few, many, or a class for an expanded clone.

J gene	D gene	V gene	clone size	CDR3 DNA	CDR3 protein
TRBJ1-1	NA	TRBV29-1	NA	TGCAGCGAGCTCCAGGGGTTACACCCTGAAGCTTTCTTT	CSELQGLHPEAFF
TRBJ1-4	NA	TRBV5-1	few	TGCGCCAGCAGCTTAAACCCCCTGGTGGCAGAAAAACTGTTTTTT	CASSLNPLVAEKLFF
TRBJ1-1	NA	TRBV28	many	TGTGCCGCCAACAGGGAGGTTTTTACTGAAGCTTTCTTT	CAANREVFTEAFF
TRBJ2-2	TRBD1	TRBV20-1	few	TGCAGTGCTATAAAGGACAGGGGTTCAGGGACCGGGGAGCTGTTTTTT	CSAIKDRGSGTGELFF
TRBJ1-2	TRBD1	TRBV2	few	TGTGCCAGCAGTGACTCGAGAGGGGACAGGGTGCGAGGCTACACCTTC	CASSDSRGDRVRGYTF
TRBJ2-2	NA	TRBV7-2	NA	TGTGCCAGCCAATTGGCCCCCGGGGAGCTGTTTTTT	CASQLAPGELFF
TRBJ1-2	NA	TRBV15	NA	TGTGCCACCGGGGGCGTCTATGGCTACACCTTC	CATGGVYGYTF
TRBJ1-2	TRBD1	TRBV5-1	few	TGCGCCAGCAGCTTGGCCCAGGGGGCTATACTCTCTGGCTACACCTTC	CASSLAQGAILSGYTF
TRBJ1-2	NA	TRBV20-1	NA	TGCAGTGCTAGAACTCGGGGGCAGAACTATGGCTACACCTTC	CSARTRGQNYGYTF
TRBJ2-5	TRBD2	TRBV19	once	TGTGCCAGTAGTATTCAGGAGCGCGGGGGGGCCGGTCGAGAGACCCAGTACTTC	CASSIQERGGAGRETQYF
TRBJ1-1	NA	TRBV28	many	TGTGCCAGCAGTCCCCCACGAAACACTGAAGCTTTCTTT	CASSPPRNTEAFF
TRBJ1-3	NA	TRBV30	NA	TGTGCCTGGAGTGGAGGGACGATTGGAAACACCATATATTTT	CAWSGGTIGNTIYF
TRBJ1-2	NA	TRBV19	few	TGTGCCAGTATTCAACAGGCCCGGGATGGCTACACCTTC	CASIQQARDGYTF
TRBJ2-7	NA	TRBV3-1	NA	TGTGCCAGCAGCCAAGCCGGGAGCACCAACGAGCAGTACTTC	CASSQAGSTNEQYF
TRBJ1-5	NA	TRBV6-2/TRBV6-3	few	TGTGCCAGCGAGCGTCAGAACAATCAGCCCCAGCATTTT	CASERQNNQPQHF
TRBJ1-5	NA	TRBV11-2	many	TGTGCCAGCAGCTTGGACGGAGGTAGCAATCAGCCCCAGCATTTT	CASSLDGGSNQPQHF
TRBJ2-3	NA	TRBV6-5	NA	TGTGCCAGCAGTTACAGTCCGGCCACTGGAGCAGATACGCAGTATTTT	CASSYSPATGADTQYF
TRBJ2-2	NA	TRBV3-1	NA	TGTGCCAGCAGATCCTTTACAGGGACGGGAAACACCGGGGAGCTGTTTTTT	CASRSFTGTGNTGELFF
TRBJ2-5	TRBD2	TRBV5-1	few	TGCGCCAGCAGCCTCCTAGGACTAGAAGGAGAGACCCAGTACTTC	CASSLLGLEGETQYF
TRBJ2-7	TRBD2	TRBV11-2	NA	TGTGCCAGCAGCCCCTGGACTAGCGGGGGCTCCTACGAGCAGTACTTC	CASSPWTSGGSYEQYF
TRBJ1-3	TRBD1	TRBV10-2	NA	TGCGCCAGCCAGGGACAGGGATCTGGAAACACCATATATTTT	CASQGQGSGNTIYF
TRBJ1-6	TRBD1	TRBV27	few	TGTGCCAGCAGTTTATATGGGACAGCTGATTCACCCCTCCACTTT	CASSLYGTADSPLHF
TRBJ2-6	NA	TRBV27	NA	TGTGCCAGCAAAAGGGGAGACCGCTCTGGGGCCAACGTCCTGACTTTC	CASKRGDRSGANVLTF
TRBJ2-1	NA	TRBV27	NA	TGTGCCGGCAGTTTACACAGCTTCAGCTCCTACAATGAGCAGTTCTTC	CAGSLHSFSSYNEQFF
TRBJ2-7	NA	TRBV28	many	TGTGCCAGCAGTTTATTATCCCCCTACGAGCAGTACTTC	CASSLLSPYEQYF
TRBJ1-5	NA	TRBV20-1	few	TGCAGTGCTAGTTACGAATATAGCAATCAGCCCCAGCATTTT	CSASYEYSNQPQHF